This T cell receptor beta chain is drawn from a study of shared clonotypes between healthy human individuals. Whole-study results and caveats: Generation probabilities were higher for clonotypes shared across all four sorted-subset donors than for unshared ones. Some naive CD4 clonotypes, roughly 4.5%, turned up in common across four donors.

With V trimmed by 3 bases and J by 1 base, 2 bases remained unmatched. The CDR3 has 14 amino acids. Germline lookup yields CDR1 WSHSY and CDR2 SAAADI. The data were produced by immunoSEQ multiplex PCR, yet TCRdb's version contains in-frame clones alone and is incomplete. Among approximately 2.4 million clones listed, almost 96% were seen once. As to this clone: Its antigen is unknown.

The sequenced sample consisted of naive CD4+ T cells sorted from blood. Subset noted: CD45RA+ positively selected. The rearrangement links TRBV10-2 to TRBJ2-7; 8 bases align to TRBD2. The receptor's source is a man younger than 30 in good health. The CDR3, as DNA: TGCGCCAGCAGTGACCCGGGAGGGTCCTACGAGCAGTACTTC. It translates to CASSDPGGSYEQYF.